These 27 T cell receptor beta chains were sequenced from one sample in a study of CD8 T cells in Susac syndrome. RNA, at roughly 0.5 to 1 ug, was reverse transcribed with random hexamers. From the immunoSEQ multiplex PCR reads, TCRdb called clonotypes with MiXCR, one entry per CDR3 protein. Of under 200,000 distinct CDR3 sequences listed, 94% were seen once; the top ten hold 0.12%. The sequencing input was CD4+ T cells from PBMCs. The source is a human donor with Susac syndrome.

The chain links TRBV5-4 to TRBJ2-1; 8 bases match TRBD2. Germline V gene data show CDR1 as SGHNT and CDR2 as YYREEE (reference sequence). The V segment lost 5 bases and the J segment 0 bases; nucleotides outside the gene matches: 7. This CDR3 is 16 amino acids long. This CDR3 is CASRAGASSSYNEQFF. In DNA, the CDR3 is TGTGCCAGCAGAGCGGGGGCCTCGAGCTCCTACAATGAGCAGTTCTTC.

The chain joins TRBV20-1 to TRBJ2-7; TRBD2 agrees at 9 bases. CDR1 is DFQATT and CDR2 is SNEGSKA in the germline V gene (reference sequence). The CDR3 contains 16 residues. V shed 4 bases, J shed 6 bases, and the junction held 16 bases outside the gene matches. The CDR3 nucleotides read TGCAGTGCTAAGCCGGGACTAGCCTTTCAGTCTGGCGAGCAGTACTTC. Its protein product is CSAKPGLAFQSGEQYF.

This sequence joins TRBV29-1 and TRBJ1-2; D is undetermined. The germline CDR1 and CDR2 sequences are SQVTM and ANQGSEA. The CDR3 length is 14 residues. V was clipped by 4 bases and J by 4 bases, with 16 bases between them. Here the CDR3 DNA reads TGCAGCGTTGTCGGTAGGGTTGGGAGCTATGGCTACACCTTC. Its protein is CSVVGRVGSYGYTF.

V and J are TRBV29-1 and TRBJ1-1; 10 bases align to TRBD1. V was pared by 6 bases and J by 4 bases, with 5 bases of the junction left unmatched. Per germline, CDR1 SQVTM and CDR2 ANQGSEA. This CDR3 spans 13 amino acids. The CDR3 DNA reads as TGCAGCGTGGGGACAGGGGAAGGCACTGAAGCTTTCTTT. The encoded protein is CSVGTGEGTEAFF.

This chain's CDR3 is CATIRTGTAGWEWPEAFF. The CDR3 DNA is TGTGCCACCATCCGAACCGGGACAGCCGGTTGGGAATGGCCTGAAGCTTTCTTT. The genes are TRBV24-1 and TRBJ1-1; 7 positions match TRBD1. V dropped 8 bases and J dropped 6; count of bases not matched to a gene: 23. The CDR3 is made up of 18 amino acids. Per the germline V gene, CDR1 is KGHDR and CDR2 is SFDVKD.

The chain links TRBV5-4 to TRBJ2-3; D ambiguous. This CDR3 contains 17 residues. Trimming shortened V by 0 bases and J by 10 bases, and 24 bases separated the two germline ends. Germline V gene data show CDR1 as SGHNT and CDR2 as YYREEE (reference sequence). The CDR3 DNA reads TGTGCCAGCAGCTTGGCTGCCCGGGTTTCGGAAAAGATGGCGCAGTATTTT. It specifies CASSLAARVSEKMAQYF.

The CDR3 region is CAWAKSGTGQEKLFF. In DNA form, the CDR3 reads TGTGCCTGGGCAAAATCCGGGACAGGGCAAGAAAAACTGTTTTTT. This chain connects TRBV30 to TRBJ1-4; 9 bases agree with TRBD1. Germline assignment: CDR1 GTSNPN and CDR2 SVGIG (reference sequence). After removal of 5 bases from V and 8 bases from J, the junction contained 12 bases not matched to a gene. The CDR3 runs 15 residues.

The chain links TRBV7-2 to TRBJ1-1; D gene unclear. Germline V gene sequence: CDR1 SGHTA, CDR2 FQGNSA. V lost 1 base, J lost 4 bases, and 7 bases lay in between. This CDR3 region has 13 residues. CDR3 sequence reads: CASSLEWGTEAFF. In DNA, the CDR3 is TGTGCCAGCAGCTTAGAGTGGGGCACTGAAGCTTTCTTT.

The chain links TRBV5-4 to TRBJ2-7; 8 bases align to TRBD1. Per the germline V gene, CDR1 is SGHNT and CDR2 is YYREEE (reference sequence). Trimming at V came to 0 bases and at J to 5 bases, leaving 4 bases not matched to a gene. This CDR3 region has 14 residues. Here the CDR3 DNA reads TGTGCCAGCAGCTTGGGACAGGGGATTAACGAGCAGTACTTC. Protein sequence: CASSLGQGINEQYF.

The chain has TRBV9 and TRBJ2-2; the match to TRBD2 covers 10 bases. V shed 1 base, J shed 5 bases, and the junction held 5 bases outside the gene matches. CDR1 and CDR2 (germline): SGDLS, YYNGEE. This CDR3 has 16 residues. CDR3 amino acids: CASSVPQLAGTGELFF. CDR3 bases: TGTGCCAGCAGCGTACCCCAACTAGCGGGGACCGGGGAGCTGTTTTTT.

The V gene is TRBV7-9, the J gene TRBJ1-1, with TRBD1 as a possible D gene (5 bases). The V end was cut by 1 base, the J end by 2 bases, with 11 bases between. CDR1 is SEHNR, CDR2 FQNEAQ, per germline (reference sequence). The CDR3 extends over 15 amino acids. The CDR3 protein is CASSLVSGGNTEAFF. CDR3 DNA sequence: TGTGCCAGCAGCTTAGTGTCCGGGGGTAACACTGAAGCTTTCTTT.

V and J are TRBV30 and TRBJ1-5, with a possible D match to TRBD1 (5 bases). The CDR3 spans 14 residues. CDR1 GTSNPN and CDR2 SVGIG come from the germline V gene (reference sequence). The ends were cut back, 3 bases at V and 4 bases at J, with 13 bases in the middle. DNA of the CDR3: TGTGCCTGGAGATTAGACAGATCGAATCAGCCCCAGCATTTT. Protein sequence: CAWRLDRSNQPQHF.

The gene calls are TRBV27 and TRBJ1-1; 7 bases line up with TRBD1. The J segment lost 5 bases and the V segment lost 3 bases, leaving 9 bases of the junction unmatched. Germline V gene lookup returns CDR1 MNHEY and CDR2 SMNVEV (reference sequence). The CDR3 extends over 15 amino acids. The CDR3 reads CASSFYRGDGTEAFF. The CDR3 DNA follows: TGTGCCAGCAGTTTCTACAGGGGAGACGGTACTGAAGCTTTCTTT.

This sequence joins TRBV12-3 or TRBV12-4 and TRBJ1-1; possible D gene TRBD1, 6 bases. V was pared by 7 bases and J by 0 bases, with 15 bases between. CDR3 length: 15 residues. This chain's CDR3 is CASTRWGLVNTEAFF. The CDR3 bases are TGTGCCAGCACCCGGTGGGGGCTGGTGAACACTGAAGCTTTCTTT.

The CDR3 is CSARRGNREETQYF. The CDR3 DNA follows: TGCAGTGCTAGAAGAGGAAACAGAGAAGAGACCCAGTACTTC. The genes are TRBV20-1 and TRBJ2-5, with unresolved D. Germline values: CDR1 DFQATT, CDR2 SNEGSKA (reference sequence). The CDR3 extends over 14 amino acids. V was clipped by 2 bases and J by 3 bases, with 13 bases between them.

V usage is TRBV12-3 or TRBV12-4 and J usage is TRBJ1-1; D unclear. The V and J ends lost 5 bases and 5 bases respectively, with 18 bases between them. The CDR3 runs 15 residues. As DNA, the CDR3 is TGTGCCAGCAGTCTAGGTTCAGGCCCGGTGACTGAAGCTTTCTTT. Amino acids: CASSLGSGPVTEAFF.

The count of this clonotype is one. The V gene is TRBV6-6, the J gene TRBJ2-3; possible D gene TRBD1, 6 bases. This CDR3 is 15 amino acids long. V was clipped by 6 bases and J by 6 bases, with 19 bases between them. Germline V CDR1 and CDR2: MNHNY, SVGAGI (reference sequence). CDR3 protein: CASSFDRMVGDTQYF. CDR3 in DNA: TGTGCCAGCAGCTTTGACAGGATGGTCGGTGATACGCAGTATTTT.

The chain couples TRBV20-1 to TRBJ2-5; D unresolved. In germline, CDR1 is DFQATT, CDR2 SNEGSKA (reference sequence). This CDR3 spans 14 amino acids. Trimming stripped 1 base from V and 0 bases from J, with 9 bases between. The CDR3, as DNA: TGCAGTGCTAGAGGAAGGCCAAACCAAGAGACCCAGTACTTC. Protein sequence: CSARGRPNQETQYF.

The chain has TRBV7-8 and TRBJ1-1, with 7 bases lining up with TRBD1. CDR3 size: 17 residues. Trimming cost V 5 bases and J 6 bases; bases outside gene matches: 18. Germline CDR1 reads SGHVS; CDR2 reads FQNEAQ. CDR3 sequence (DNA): TGTGCCAGCAGCGTATCCCCGAGACAGGGAAATGGCGCTGAAGCTTTCTTT. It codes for CASSVSPRQGNGAEAFF.

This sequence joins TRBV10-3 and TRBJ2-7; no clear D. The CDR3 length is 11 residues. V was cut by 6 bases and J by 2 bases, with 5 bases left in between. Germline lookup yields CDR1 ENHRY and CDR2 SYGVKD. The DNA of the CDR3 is TGTGCCATCAGCGAAGCCTACGAGCAGTACTTC. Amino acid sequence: CAISEAYEQYF.

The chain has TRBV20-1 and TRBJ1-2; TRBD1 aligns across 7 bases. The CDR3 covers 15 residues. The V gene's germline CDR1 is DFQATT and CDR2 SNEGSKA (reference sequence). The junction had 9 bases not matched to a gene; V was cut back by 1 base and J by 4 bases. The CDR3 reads CSARVGGGGFYGYTF. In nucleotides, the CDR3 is TGCAGTGCTAGAGTGGGAGGGGGCGGTTTCTATGGCTACACCTTC.

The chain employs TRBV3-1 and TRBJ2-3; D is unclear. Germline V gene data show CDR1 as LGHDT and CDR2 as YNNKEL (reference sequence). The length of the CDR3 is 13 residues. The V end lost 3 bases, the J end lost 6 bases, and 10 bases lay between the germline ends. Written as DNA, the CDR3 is TGTGCCAGCAGCCACGCCTTCGGGGATACGCAGTATTTT. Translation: CASSHAFGDTQYF.

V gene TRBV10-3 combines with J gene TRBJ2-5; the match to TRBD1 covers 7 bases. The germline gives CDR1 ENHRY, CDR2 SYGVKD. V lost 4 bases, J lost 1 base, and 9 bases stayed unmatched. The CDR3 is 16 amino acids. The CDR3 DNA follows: TGTGCCATCAGTGCTCAACTCCGGGACAGCCAAGAGACCCAGTACTTC. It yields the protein CAISAQLRDSQETQYF.

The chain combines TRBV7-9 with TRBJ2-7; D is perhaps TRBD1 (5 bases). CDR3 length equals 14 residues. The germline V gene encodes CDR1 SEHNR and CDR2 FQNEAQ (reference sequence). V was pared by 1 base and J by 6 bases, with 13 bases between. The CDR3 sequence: CASSLGAGISEQYF. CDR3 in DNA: TGTGCCAGCAGCTTAGGGGCAGGGATAAGCGAGCAGTACTTC.

The DNA of the CDR3 is TGCAGTGCTAGTGACAGGGGGGCCGAGCAGTACTTC. The encoded protein is CSASDRGAEQYF. The chain employs TRBV20-1 and TRBJ2-7; 9 nucleotides agree with TRBD1. J lost 6 bases, V lost 3 bases, and 3 bases had no gene match. Germline CDR1 DFQATT, CDR2 SNEGSKA (reference sequence). This CDR3 is built from 12 residues.

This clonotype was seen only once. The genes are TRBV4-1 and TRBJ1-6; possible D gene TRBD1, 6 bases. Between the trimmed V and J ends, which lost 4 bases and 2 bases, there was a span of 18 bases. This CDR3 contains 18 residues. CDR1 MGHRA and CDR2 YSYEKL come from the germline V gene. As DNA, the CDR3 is TGCGCCAGCAGCCCAGCGGATCCCAGGGACACCTATAATTCACCCCTCCACTTT. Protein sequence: CASSPADPRDTYNSPLHF.

CDR3 in amino acids: CAISEIKSAQRNGYTF. CDR3 sequence (DNA): TGTGCCATCAGTGAGATAAAGTCGGCCCAGAGGAATGGCTACACCTTC. V usage is TRBV10-3 and J usage is TRBJ1-2; no firm D call. The V gene lost 2 bases and the J gene lost 6 bases, with 19 bases spanning the gap. CDR1 is ENHRY and CDR2 is SYGVKD in the germline V gene. The CDR3 length is 16 residues.